This TCR beta chain was recovered during a study of blood T cell repertoires in COVID-19. As handled by the study authors: It was from reference gene primer amplification that nucleated cell counts were estimated. TCRdb keeps only in-frame clones here, not all; method: immunoSEQ multiplex PCR. V, J and clone size were drawn from that table, and D and trimming were deduced from the DNA. Found here are around 70,000 clones, roughly 78% of them singletons; the top ten hold more than 9.5%. Germline V gene lookup returns CDR1 LNHDA and CDR2 SQIVND (reference sequence). CDR3 length equals 14 residues. V was clipped by 6 bases and J by 0 bases, with 11 bases between them.

This rearrangement joins TRBV19 to TRBJ1-1, with D unclear. The specimen was peripheral blood. The sequence was obtained from a human donor in a cohort sampled during active COVID-19. The CDR3 here is CASRTQGMNTEAFF. The CDR3 DNA reads as TGTGCCAGTAGGACACAAGGTATGAACACTGAAGCTTTCTTT.